The clone carrying this T cell receptor beta chain was seen a single time. Assay used: immunoSEQ multiplex PCR; TCRdb lists only in-frame clones, some missing. The sample lists 150,000 to 200,000 clones; more than 70% were seen once. This entry comes from a study of blood T cell repertoires in COVID-19. The CDR3 has 13 amino acids. V was cut by 4 bases and J by 12 bases, with 20 bases left in between. CDR1 SGHRS and CDR2 YFSETQ come from the germline V gene. What was sequenced was peripheral blood. The sequence was obtained from a man aged 40-49 years with active or convalescent COVID-19. The genes are TRBV5-1 and TRBJ2-7; tentatively, D is TRBD2 (5 bases). The CDR3 DNA is TGCGCCAGCAGCCCCCCCGGGCGGGCAGATCCGTACTTC. Protein: CASSPPGRADPYF.